What follows is one TCR beta chain and its context. The germline CDR1 and CDR2 sequences are SGHRS and YFSETQ. Trimming pared 2 bases from V and 9 bases from J, leaving 18 bases between. This CDR3 comprises 15 residues. Original processing notes: By means of reference gene primer amplification, nucleated cell counts were estimated. Using immunoSEQ multiplex PCR, the repertoire was profiled, and TCRdb retains in-frame clones only, with some absent. The V and J calls and the clone size are those of that table, but D and trimming were determined from the DNA. The table lists around 250,000 clones, over 80% of them singletons. The sample is drawn from a study of blood T cell repertoires in COVID-19. Study context: Italy, Spain and the United States were the sources of the convalescent and acute COVID-19 samples. PBMCs, B-cell-depleted T cells, or T cells provided the cDNA or gDNA that made up the material.

Specimen: peripheral blood. This sequence joins TRBV5-1 and TRBJ2-1, with D possibly being TRBD2 (5 bases). The TCR originated in a man aged 25-40 years who had recovered from COVID-19. The CDR3 region is CASSFGPPGGGEQFF. CDR3 DNA: TGCGCCAGCAGCTTCGGGCCCCCAGGAGGCGGTGAGCAGTTCTTC.